The entry below gives a single T cell receptor beta chain sequence along with its context. This record comes from a study of blood T cell repertoires in COVID-19. Across the whole study: Acute and convalescent COVID-19 samples came from the United States, Italy and Spain. T cells, B-cell-depleted T cells, or PBMCs supplied cDNA or gDNA.

Original handling: Amplified reference gene primers provided the basis for estimating nucleated cell counts. Using immunoSEQ multiplex PCR, the repertoire was profiled, and TCRdb retains in-frame clones only, with some absent. The V and J calls and clone size were taken over from that table, and D and trimming were inferred from the DNA. The sample has roughly 30,000 clones, over 90% seen once; the top ten hold 4.5% to 6.5%. This CDR3 has 14 residues. After removal of 4 bases from V and 4 bases from J, the junction contained 8 bases not matched to a gene. Germline V lookup: CDR1 SGHTS, CDR2 YDEGEE. Sample: peripheral blood. The sequence derives from a human donor in a cohort sampled during active COVID-19. The chain employs TRBV5-8 and TRBJ2-7, with 7 bases lining up with TRBD1. CDR3 protein: CASSRRTGPYEQYF. CDR3 sequence (DNA): TGTGCCAGCAGCCGCCGGACAGGACCGTACGAGCAGTACTTC.